This T cell receptor beta chain was retrieved from a study of T cell responses to AZD1222 COVID-19 vaccine. Data came from immunoSEQ multiplex PCR; TCRdb stores just in-frame clones and leaves some out. The top ten clones hold 8% to 9.5% of a sample with about 110,000 clones, around 92% of them seen once. Unmatched junction bases numbered 5, after V lost 6 bases and J lost 7 bases. In germline, CDR1 is SNHLY, CDR2 FYNNEI. CDR3 length: 13 amino acids. Specimen: peripheral blood, collected 28 days after the second AZD1222 dose. The gene calls are TRBV2 and TRBJ1-4; 7 bases are a match to TRBD1. This clonotype was obtained from an adult who received the AZD1222 COVID-19 vaccine. The CDR3 is CASRVQGSEKLFF. In DNA, the CDR3 is TGTGCCAGCAGAGTACAGGGGAGTGAAAAACTGTTTTTT.